The T cell receptor (beta chain) described here comes from a study of spatial heterogeneity in lung cancer. Time point described: sample taken at primary tumor resection. This clonotype came up many times. TCRdb recomputed calls from the 5' RACE reads with MiXCR, one row per CDR3 protein. The data show about 13,000 distinct CDR3 sequences, approximately 3.8% seen once. The germline gives CDR1 SGHDT, CDR2 YYEEEE. CDR3 length: 15 residues. Trimming cost V 0 bases and J 4 bases; bases outside gene matches: 2. The input for sequencing was PBMCs, taken at surgery. The rearrangement joins TRBV5-6 to TRBJ2-1; 9 bases agree with TRBD1. This clonotype was obtained from a male donor with early-stage non-small cell lung cancer. DNA for the CDR3: TGTGCCAGCAGCTTGGGGGACAGGGAATACAATGAGCAGTTCTTC. Amino acid sequence: CASSLGDREYNEQFF.